The rows below give T cell receptor beta chains drawn from one sample of a study of blood T cell repertoires in COVID-19. The table came from immunoSEQ multiplex PCR; TCRdb's copy has only in-frame clones and leaves some out. The data hold about 150,000 clones, with 80% to 85% observed a single time. Sequencing input: peripheral blood. These receptors all stem from a man between 18 and 29 years old with active or convalescent COVID-19. Both conserved end residues are part of each CDR3. A D gene is named only where the DNA matches it firmly. Not all rows give a size; the values are once, few, many and, for expanded clones, a class.

d_gene	j_gene	abundance	v_gene	CDR3aa	CDR3nt
TRBD1	TRBJ1-2	NA	TRBV5-4	CASSSIQGTGGYTF	TGTGCCAGCAGCTCAATACAGGGGACGGGAGGCTACACCTTC
TRBD1	TRBJ1-2	few	TRBV6-1	CASSEGTGVNYGYTF	TGTGCCAGCAGTGAAGGGACAGGGGTTAACTATGGCTACACCTTC
NA	TRBJ2-1	NA	TRBV2	CASTGPRGGRTTYNEQFF	TGTGCCAGCACGGGCCCGCGGGGCGGCAGAACTACCTACAATGAGCAGTTCTTC
TRBD1	TRBJ1-5	NA	TRBV6-6	CASSYDRGGLGPQHF	TGTGCCAGCAGCTACGACAGGGGAGGATTGGGGCCCCAGCATTTT
NA	TRBJ2-7	NA	TRBV12-3/TRBV12-4	CASSPLGYEQYF	TGTGCCAGCAGTCCACTCGGGTACGAGCAGTACTTC
TRBD1	TRBJ2-1	NA	TRBV6-5	CASEDRGRADEQFF	TGTGCCAGCGAGGACAGGGGGCGCGCGGATGAGCAGTTCTTC
TRBD1	TRBJ1-5	NA	TRBV29-1	CSVTTGVGQPQHF	TGCAGCGTTACGACAGGGGTTGGACAGCCCCAGCATTTT
TRBD1	TRBJ1-1	NA	TRBV10-2	CASSVTGHTEAFF	TGCGCCAGCAGTGTGACAGGGCACACTGAAGCTTTCTTT
NA	TRBJ1-1	NA	TRBV14	CASSQDLGHLNTEAFF	TGTGCCAGCAGCCAAGATTTAGGACACTTGAACACTGAAGCTTTCTTT
NA	TRBJ2-3	few	TRBV15	CATSSRADGITDTQYF	TGTGCCACCAGCAGTAGAGCGGATGGGATCACAGATACGCAGTATTTT
NA	TRBJ2-7	few	TRBV5-6	CASSLVLGAVEQYF	TGTGCCAGCAGCTTGGTTTTGGGGGCGGTCGAGCAGTACTTC
TRBD1	TRBJ1-4	NA	TRBV6-1	CASSVRTGATNEKLFF	TGTGCCAGCAGTGTGAGAACAGGGGCAACTAATGAAAAACTGTTTTTT
NA	TRBJ1-1	NA	TRBV21-1	CASSTGPGQSNTEAFF	TGTGCCAGCAGCACCGGTCCGGGACAGTCGAACACTGAAGCTTTCTTT
TRBD1	TRBJ1-1	NA	TRBV3-1/TRBV3-2	CASSQDRSGGSLNTEAFF	TGTGCCAGCAGCCAAGATCGGTCAGGGGGCTCACTGAACACTGAAGCTTTCTTT
TRBD2	TRBJ2-1	once	TRBV11-1	CASSQQLAGVGNEQFF	TGTGCCAGCAGCCAACAACTAGCGGGAGTGGGTAATGAGCAGTTCTTC
NA	TRBJ2-5	NA	TRBV15	CATSRGTQTTETQYF	TGTGCCACCAGCAGAGGGACCCAGACTACGGAGACCCAGTACTTC
NA	TRBJ1-4	once	TRBV10-3	CAISEDGTANEKLFF	TGTGCCATCAGTGAGGACGGGACTGCTAATGAAAAACTGTTTTTT
NA	TRBJ2-7	NA	TRBV27	CASSPGTAVYEQYF	TGTGCCAGCAGTCCCGGGACTGCCGTCTACGAGCAGTACTTC
NA	TRBJ1-4	NA	TRBV7-2	CASSTSGVEKLFF	TGTGCCAGCAGCACGTCGGGGGTTGAAAAACTGTTTTTT
NA	TRBJ2-2	NA	TRBV12-2	CASRSRLAWIGELFF	TGTGCAAGTCGCTCTCGGCTAGCGTGGATCGGGGAGCTGTTTTTT
TRBD1	TRBJ1-1	NA	TRBV19	CASSSTGDRTEAFF	TGTGCCAGTAGTAGTACAGGGGATCGGACTGAAGCTTTCTTT
TRBD2	TRBJ2-1	NA	TRBV9	CASSVLPVGLAGNEQFF	TGTGCCAGCAGCGTACTCCCCGTGGGACTAGCGGGAAATGAGCAGTTCTTC
NA	TRBJ1-2	once	TRBV2	CASSRGSSTINYGYTF	TGTGCCAGCAGTCGCGGTTCTTCCACCATTAACTATGGCTACACCTTC
TRBD1	TRBJ2-1	NA	TRBV6-5	CASSQAGQGNNEQFF	TGTGCCAGCAGCCAGGCGGGACAGGGGAACAATGAGCAGTTCTTC
TRBD1	TRBJ1-2	NA	TRBV3-1/TRBV3-2	CASTGDSRYGYTF	TGTGCCAGCACAGGGGACAGCCGCTATGGCTACACCTTC
NA	TRBJ2-1	NA	TRBV6-2/TRBV6-3	CASSYGQGWSEQFF	TGTGCCAGCAGTTACGGGCAGGGTTGGAGTGAGCAGTTCTTC
TRBD1	TRBJ1-2	NA	TRBV6-2/TRBV6-3	CASSYSPGQGDGYTF	TGTGCCAGCAGTTATAGCCCCGGACAGGGTGACGGCTACACCTTC
TRBD1	TRBJ1-1	NA	TRBV7-9	CASSPGGMTGAFF	TGTGCCAGCAGCCCAGGGGGGATGACAGGCGCTTTCTTT
NA	TRBJ1-1	NA	TRBV12-3/TRBV12-4	CASRLTANTEAFF	TGTGCCAGCAGGCTGACAGCGAACACTGAAGCTTTCTTT
NA	TRBJ2-5	NA	TRBV7-9	CASSLVQGLAETQYF	TGTGCCAGCAGCTTAGTGCAGGGGCTGGCAGAGACCCAGTACTTC
TRBD1	TRBJ1-2	NA	TRBV10-2	CASRRDRNYGYTF	TGCGCCAGCAGAAGGGACAGGAACTATGGCTACACCTTC
NA	TRBJ1-2	NA	TRBV4-3	CASSQYSINRNNYGYTF	TGCGCCAGCAGCCAATATTCGATTAACAGGAATAACTATGGCTACACCTTC
TRBD1	TRBJ2-7	NA	TRBV12-5	CASGLGQGAYEQYF	TGTGCTAGTGGTTTGGGACAGGGGGCTTACGAGCAGTACTTC
NA	TRBJ2-1	NA	TRBV28	CASSSWGQSSYNEQFF	TGTGCCAGCAGTTCTTGGGGGCAGAGCTCCTACAATGAGCAGTTCTTC
NA	TRBJ2-7	once	TRBV5-1	CASSRPETYEQYF	TGCGCCAGCAGCCGCCCAGAAACCTACGAGCAGTACTTC
TRBD1	TRBJ2-7	NA	TRBV4-3	CASSQDQGVGREQYF	TGCGCCAGCAGCCAAGACCAGGGGGTGGGGCGCGAGCAGTACTTC
NA	TRBJ2-7	NA	TRBV9	CASSVGVGTGIRF	NA
NA	TRBJ1-5	NA	TRBV6-1	CASRSTSDQPQHF	TGTGCCAGCAGGTCGACTTCCGATCAGCCCCAGCATTTT
TRBD1	TRBJ1-4	NA	TRBV5-4	CASSFRTGEGAKLFF	TGTGCCAGCAGCTTCCGGACAGGGGAAGGAGCAAAACTGTTTTTT
TRBD1	TRBJ2-7	once	TRBV5-4	CASRRDRGPYEQYF	TGTGCCAGCAGAAGGGACAGGGGGCCCTACGAGCAGTACTTC
TRBD1	TRBJ2-2	NA	TRBV11-2	CASGRDRGRAGELFF	TGTGCCAGCGGCCGGGACAGGGGGCGCGCCGGGGAGCTGTTTTTT
NA	TRBJ1-5	NA	TRBV7-2	CASSLVGARYSNQPQHF	TGTGCCAGCAGCTTAGTGGGAGCAAGATATAGCAATCAGCCCCAGCATTTT
NA	TRBJ2-3	NA	TRBV9	CASSVGLASTDTQYF	TGTGCCAGCAGCGTAGGACTGGCTAGCACAGATACGCAGTATTTT
NA	TRBJ1-5	NA	TRBV2	CASSRILQVTSQPQHF	TGTGCCAGCAGCCGAATATTACAGGTGACGAGTCAGCCCCAGCATTTT
TRBD1	TRBJ1-2	NA	TRBV5-1	CASSRGQAHTF	TGCGCCAGCAGCCGAGGACAGGCACACACCTTC
NA	TRBJ1-5	NA	TRBV5-5	CASSTRQAQPQHF	TGTGCCAGCAGCACACGACAGGCTCAGCCCCAGCATTTT
NA	TRBJ2-1	NA	TRBV11-3	CASSPGGTAYNEQFF	TGTGCCAGCAGCCCCGGGGGTACTGCCTACAATGAGCAGTTCTTC
NA	TRBJ1-1	once	TRBV6-4	CASQMEPRGTEAFF	TGTGCCAGTCAAATGGAACCACGAGGCACTGAAGCTTTCTTT
TRBD2	TRBJ2-7	NA	TRBV7-3	CASSYLGLAGRDEQYF	TGTGCCAGCAGCTACTTGGGGCTAGCGGGACGGGACGAGCAGTACTTC
TRBD1	TRBJ2-3	NA	TRBV2	CASRQTGGNADTQYF	TGTGCCAGCAGACAGACAGGGGGTAACGCAGATACGCAGTATTTT
NA	TRBJ1-2	NA	TRBV19	CASSIDFPDWYGYTF	TGTGCCAGTAGTATAGACTTCCCCGACTGGTATGGCTACACCTTC
TRBD1	TRBJ1-5	NA	TRBV6-5	CASRRDRGNQRAQHF	TGTGCCAGCAGAAGGGACAGGGGAAACCAGAGGGCCCAGCATTTT
NA	TRBJ2-1	NA	TRBV21-1	CASSTGTAYNEQFF	TGTGCCAGCAGCACCGGGACTGCGTACAATGAGCAGTTCTTC
TRBD2	TRBJ2-1	NA	TRBV10-2	CASSEEGTREQFF	TGCGCCAGCAGTGAAGAAGGGACTAGGGAGCAGTTCTTC
TRBD2	TRBJ2-3	NA	TRBV7-8	CASSLRSLAGGLTDTQYF	TGTGCCAGCAGCTTACGTAGTCTAGCGGGAGGACTCACAGATACGCAGTATTTT